Listed here are 20 T cell receptor beta chains from one sample, sequenced in a study of blood T cell repertoires in COVID-19. Clones were read by immunoSEQ multiplex PCR, and TCRdb kept only the in-frame ones, dropping some. This sample has 450,000 to 500,000 clones, with 80% to 90% found just once. Material: peripheral blood. These receptors all stem from a human donor in a cohort sampled during active COVID-19.

The count of this clone is one. This rearrangement joins TRBV19 to TRBJ2-1; 7 bases line up with TRBD2. CDR3 size: 16 residues. V was clipped by 3 bases and J by 10 bases; unmatched bases: 15. The germline V gene has CDR1 LNHDA and CDR2 SQIVND (reference sequence). Written as DNA, the CDR3 is TGTGCCAGTAGTATGACGGGGGAGGGCCCCTGGTACGAGCAGTTCTTC. This translates into CASSMTGEGPWYEQFF.

In this sample, this clone turned up a few times. V and J are TRBV4-2 and TRBJ1-4; D is uncertain. V lost 3 bases and J lost 5, with 16 bases in between. This CDR3 region has 16 residues. Germline CDR1 reads LGHNA; CDR2 reads YNFKEQ. The CDR3 sequence is CASSQAGGPLNEKLFF. CDR3 nucleotide sequence: TGTGCCAGCAGCCAGGCCGGAGGCCCGCTAAATGAAAAACTGTTTTTT.

This chain uses TRBV15 with TRBJ1-2; the D is unclear. The CDR3 length is 13 residues. Germline V gene sequence: CDR1 LNHNV, CDR2 YYDKDF (reference sequence). Trimming left V 8 bases short and J 4 bases short, with 14 bases between. CDR3 in DNA: TGTGCCACCGGAAAGGCAGGCTCCTATGGCTACACCTTC. As protein: CATGKAGSYGYTF.

This chain joins TRBV19 and TRBJ2-1, with 7 nucleotides matching TRBD2. The V segment lost 0 bases and the J segment 3 bases; nucleotides outside the gene matches: 8. This CDR3 has 17 residues. Looked up from germline, CDR1 is LNHDA and CDR2 is SQIVND (reference sequence). CDR3 sequence (DNA): TGTGCCAGTAGTATAGATCACAGGCGGGAGATCTACAATGAGCAGTTCTTC. Residues: CASSIDHRREIYNEQFF.

V is TRBV2 and J is TRBJ2-5, with 10 bases that match TRBD1. This CDR3 region has 15 residues. J was trimmed by 5 bases and V by 6 bases; bases with no gene match: 9. Germline CDR1 is SNHLY and CDR2 is FYNNEI. Written as DNA, the CDR3 is TGTGCCAGCAGCGACCGGGACAGGGGATCGGAGACCCAGTACTTC. Translation: CASSDRDRGSETQYF.

This clone was counted a single time. The J gene is TRBJ2-5, the V gene TRBV18; D gene uncertain. The germline gives CDR1 KGHSH, CDR2 LQKENI. Trimming removed 0 bases from V and 5 bases from J, with 7 bases in between. CDR3 size: 13 residues. This CDR3 is CASSPPLMETQYF. CDR3 coding DNA: TGTGCCAGCTCACCACCTCTAATGGAGACCCAGTACTTC.

J is TRBJ1-6 and V is TRBV9; D not certain. The germline V gene has CDR1 SGDLS and CDR2 YYNGEE. V lost 4 bases, J lost 4 bases, and 9 bases lay in between. There are 14 residues in the CDR3. This CDR3 is CASSPGSYNSPLHF. Here the CDR3 DNA reads TGTGCCAGCAGCCCGGGTTCGTATAATTCACCCCTCCACTTT.

CDR3 in DNA: TGTGCCTGGGAGGGGGGGTCCCCCCTGCGATCGAACACCGGGGAGCTGTTTTTT. As protein: CAWEGGSPLRSNTGELFF. The V gene is TRBV30, the J gene TRBJ2-2; D possibly corresponds to TRBD2 (7 bases). Germline-derived CDR1 and CDR2 are GTSNPN and SVGIG (reference sequence). The CDR3 loop spans 18 amino acids. V lost 5 bases, J lost 0 bases, and 22 bases lay in between.

The gene calls are TRBV9 and TRBJ2-6; 8 positions agree with TRBD1. The CDR3 consists of 18 residues. Trimming took 4 bases from V and 0 from J; bases not matched to a gene: 9. Germline V gene sequence: CDR1 SGDLS, CDR2 YYNGEE. In DNA form, the CDR3 reads TGTGCCAGCAGCCCACGACAGGGGCTGAGCTCTGGGGCCAACGTCCTGACTTTC. It encodes CASSPRQGLSSGANVLTF. The entire variable domain, with the rest obtained from reference TRBV9 and TRBJ2-6, is as follows: DSGVTQTPKHLITATGQRVTLRCSPRSGDLSVYWYQQSLDQGLQFLIQYYNGEERAKGNILERFSAQQFPDLHSELNLSSLELGDSALYFCASSPRQGLSSGANVLTFGAGSRLTVL.

This chain joins TRBV20-1 and TRBJ2-1; D is undetermined. Trimming cost V 3 bases and J 11 bases, with 11 bases left between them. This CDR3 comprises 11 residues. CDR1 is DFQATT, CDR2 SNEGSKA, per germline (reference sequence). The CDR3 nucleotides are TGCAGTGCTAGGTCAGCGTTAAAGCAGTTCTTC. It encodes CSARSALKQFF.

V is TRBV19 and J is TRBJ1-1, with D perhaps TRBD1 (5 bases). With 5 bases removed from V and 1 base from J, the gap between germline ends came to 11 bases. The germline V gene encodes CDR1 LNHDA and CDR2 SQIVND (reference sequence). The CDR3 extends over 14 amino acids. The DNA of the CDR3 is TGTGCCAGTAGTCCCGCGCAGGGGAACACTGAAGCTTTCTTT. This codes for CASSPAQGNTEAFF.

The chain carries TRBV12-3 or TRBV12-4 and TRBJ2-5; tentatively, D is TRBD1 (6 bases). The V end lost 7 bases, the J end lost 4 bases, and 13 bases lay between the germline ends. The CDR3 is 13 amino acids. CDR3 DNA: TGTGCCAGCAATCCGGCAGGGGCAGAGACCCAGTACTTC. It codes for CASNPAGAETQYF.

This sequence joins TRBV5-5 and TRBJ2-2; 12 bases map to TRBD2. CDR3 length: 17 residues. V shed 4 bases and J 6 bases; nucleotides not matched to a gene: 10. Germline lookup yields CDR1 SGHKS and CDR2 YYEKEE (reference sequence). The DNA for the CDR3 is TGTGCCAGCAGCGGACTGACTAGCGGGGGTGGGGCCGGGGAGCTGTTTTTT. Translated, it gives CASSGLTSGGGAGELFF. Drawing the rest from reference TRBV5-5 and TRBJ2-2, the complete variable domain is DAGVTQSPTHLIKTRGQQVTLRCSPISGHKSVSWYQQVLGQGPQFIFQYYEKEERGRGNFPDRFSARQFPNYSSELNVNALLLGDSALYLCASSGLTSGGGAGELFFGEGSRLTVL.

The chain links TRBV19 to TRBJ1-5; no reliable D call. This CDR3 spans 17 amino acids. Germline V CDR1 and CDR2: LNHDA, SQIVND (reference sequence). Trimming cost V 0 bases and J 6 bases, with 18 bases left between them. CDR3 amino acids: CASSIDHSGSLRQPQHF. Written as DNA, the CDR3 is TGTGCCAGTAGTATAGATCATTCCGGGTCCCTACGTCAGCCCCAGCATTTT.

This chain joins TRBV5-1 and TRBJ1-2; D possibly corresponds to TRBD1 (6 bases). Trimming shortened V by 4 bases and J by 6 bases, and 25 bases separated the two germline ends. The CDR3 loop spans 17 amino acids. Germline CDR1 SGHRS, CDR2 YFSETQ. The CDR3 coding sequence is TGCGCCAGCAGCGGAGACAGGCCCTCTATTTTAGAAGATGGCTACACCTTC. This gives the protein CASSGDRPSILEDGYTF.

The chain carries TRBV7-2 and TRBJ2-7, with 11 bases that match TRBD2. The V and J ends lost 5 bases and 6 bases, in that order; junction bases with no gene match: 6. The CDR3 covers 14 residues. CDR1 is SGHTA and CDR2 is FQGNSA in the germline V gene. CDR3 DNA sequence: TGTGCCAGCAGCGCACTAGCGGGAGATGGCGAGCAGTACTTC. This codes for CASSALAGDGEQYF.

The chain links TRBV19 to TRBJ1-5, with D maybe TRBD1 (6 bases). Germline V CDR1 and CDR2: LNHDA, SQIVND (reference sequence). The V end was cut by 3 bases, the J end by 6 bases, with 18 bases between. The CDR3 is 16 amino acids. CDR3 sequence reads: CASSIPVAGVGQPQHF. The CDR3, as DNA: TGTGCCAGTAGTATCCCGGTGGCAGGGGTAGGTCAGCCCCAGCATTTT.

This clone was counted between two and nine times. This chain connects TRBV20-1 to TRBJ1-5; a possible D gene is TRBD1 (5 bases). CDR1 and CDR2 (germline): DFQATT, SNEGSKA (reference sequence). The CDR3 sequence is 12 residues long. The germline V and J ends were trimmed by 3 bases and 8 bases, with 11 bases remaining between them. CDR3 loop: CSASGDYEPQHF. The CDR3 DNA reads TGCAGTGCTAGTGGGGACTATGAGCCCCAGCATTTT.

The chain joins TRBV4-2 to TRBJ1-5; TRBD1 might be the D (5 bases). Germline loops: CDR1 LGHNA, CDR2 YNFKEQ. V dropped 0 bases and J dropped 4 bases, with 13 bases sitting between them. CDR3 length: 16 residues. CDR3 in DNA: TGTGCCAGCAGCCAAGATCAAGGGGTAGGTAATCAGCCCCAGCATTTT. Protein sequence: CASSQDQGVGNQPQHF.

This clone has only one observation. V usage is TRBV6-5 and J usage is TRBJ2-7; 7 bases map to TRBD1. J lost 4 bases, V lost 0 bases, and 3 bases had no gene match. Germline V CDR1 and CDR2: MNHEY, SVGAGI. The CDR3 contains 14 residues. CDR3 protein: CASSYSGGGYEQYF. The DNA of the CDR3 is TGTGCCAGCAGTTACTCAGGGGGCGGGTACGAGCAGTACTTC.